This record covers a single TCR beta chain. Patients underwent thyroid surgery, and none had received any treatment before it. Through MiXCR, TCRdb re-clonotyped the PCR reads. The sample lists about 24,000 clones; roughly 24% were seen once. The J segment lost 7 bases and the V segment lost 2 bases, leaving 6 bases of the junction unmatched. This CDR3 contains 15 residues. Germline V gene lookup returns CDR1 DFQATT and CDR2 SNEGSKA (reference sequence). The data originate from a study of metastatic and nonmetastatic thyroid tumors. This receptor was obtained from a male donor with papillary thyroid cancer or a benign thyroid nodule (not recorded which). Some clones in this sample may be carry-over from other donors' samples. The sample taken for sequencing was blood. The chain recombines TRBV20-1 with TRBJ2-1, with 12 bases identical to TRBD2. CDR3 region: CSARRLAGDLNEQFF. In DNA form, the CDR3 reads TGCAGTGCTAGACGACTAGCGGGAGACTTAAATGAGCAGTTCTTC.